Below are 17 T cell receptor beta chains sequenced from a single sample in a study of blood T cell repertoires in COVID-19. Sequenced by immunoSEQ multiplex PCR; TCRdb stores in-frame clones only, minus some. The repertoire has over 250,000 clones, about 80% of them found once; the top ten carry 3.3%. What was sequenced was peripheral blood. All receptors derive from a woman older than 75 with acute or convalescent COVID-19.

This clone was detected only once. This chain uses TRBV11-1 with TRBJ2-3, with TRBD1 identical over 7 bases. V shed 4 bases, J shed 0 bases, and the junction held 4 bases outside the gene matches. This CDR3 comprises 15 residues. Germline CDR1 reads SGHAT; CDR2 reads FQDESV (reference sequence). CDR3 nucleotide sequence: TGTGCCAGCAGCTCGGGACAGCTGAGCACAGATACGCAGTATTTT. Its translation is CASSSGQLSTDTQYF.

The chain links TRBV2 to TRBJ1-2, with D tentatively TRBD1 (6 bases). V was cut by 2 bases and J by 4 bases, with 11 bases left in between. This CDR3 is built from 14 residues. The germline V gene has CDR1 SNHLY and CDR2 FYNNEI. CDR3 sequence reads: CASSEMDSPYGYTF. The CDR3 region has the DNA TGTGCCAGCAGTGAAATGGACAGTCCCTATGGCTACACCTTC.

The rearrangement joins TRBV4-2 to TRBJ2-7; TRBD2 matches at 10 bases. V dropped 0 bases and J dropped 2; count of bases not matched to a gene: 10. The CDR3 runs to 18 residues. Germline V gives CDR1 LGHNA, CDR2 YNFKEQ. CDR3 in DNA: TGTGCCAGCAGCCAAGATGCCCGGAAGCGGGAGGGGGCCTACGAGCAGTACTTC. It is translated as CASSQDARKREGAYEQYF.

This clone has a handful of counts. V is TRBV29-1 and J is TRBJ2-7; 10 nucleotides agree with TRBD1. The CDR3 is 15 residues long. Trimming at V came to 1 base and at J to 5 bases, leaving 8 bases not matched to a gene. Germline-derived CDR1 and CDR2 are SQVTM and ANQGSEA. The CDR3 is CSVEGDRGPWDEQYF. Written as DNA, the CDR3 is TGCAGCGTTGAAGGGGACAGGGGCCCGTGGGACGAGCAGTACTTC.

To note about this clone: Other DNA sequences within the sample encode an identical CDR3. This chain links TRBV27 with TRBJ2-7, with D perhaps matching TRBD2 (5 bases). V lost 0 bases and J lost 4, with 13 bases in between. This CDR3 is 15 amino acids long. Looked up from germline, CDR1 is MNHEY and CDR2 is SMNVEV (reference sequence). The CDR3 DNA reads TGTGCCAGCAGTTTATCGAGAGGAGGCGGGTACGAGCAGTACTTC. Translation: CASSLSRGGGYEQYF.

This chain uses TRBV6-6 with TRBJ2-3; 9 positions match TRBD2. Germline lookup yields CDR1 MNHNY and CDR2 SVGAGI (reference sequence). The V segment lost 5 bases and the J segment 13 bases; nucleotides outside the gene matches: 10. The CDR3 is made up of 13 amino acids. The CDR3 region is CASSPSIAGVEYF. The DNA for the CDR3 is TGTGCCAGCAGTCCGTCAATAGCGGGAGTTGAGTATTTT.

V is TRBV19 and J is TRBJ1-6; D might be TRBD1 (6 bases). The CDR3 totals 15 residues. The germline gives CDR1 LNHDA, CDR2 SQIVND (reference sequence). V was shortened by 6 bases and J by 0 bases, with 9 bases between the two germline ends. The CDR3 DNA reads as TGTGCCAGTAGACCCAGGGGCTCCTATAATTCACCCCTCCACTTT. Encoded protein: CASRPRGSYNSPLHF.

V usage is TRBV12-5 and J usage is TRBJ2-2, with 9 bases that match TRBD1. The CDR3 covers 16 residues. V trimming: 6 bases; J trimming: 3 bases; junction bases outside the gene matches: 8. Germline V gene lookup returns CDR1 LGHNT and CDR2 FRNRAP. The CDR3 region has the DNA TGTGCTAGTGGGCCCACAGGGGGCTTGTACACCGGGGAGCTGTTTTTT. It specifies CASGPTGGLYTGELFF.

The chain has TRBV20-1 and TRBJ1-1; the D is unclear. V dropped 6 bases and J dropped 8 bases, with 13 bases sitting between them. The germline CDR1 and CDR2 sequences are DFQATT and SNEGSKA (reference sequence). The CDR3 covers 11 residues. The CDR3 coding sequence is TGCAGTGCCGCTCCGGTCAGGGAAGCTTTCTTT. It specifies CSAAPVREAFF.

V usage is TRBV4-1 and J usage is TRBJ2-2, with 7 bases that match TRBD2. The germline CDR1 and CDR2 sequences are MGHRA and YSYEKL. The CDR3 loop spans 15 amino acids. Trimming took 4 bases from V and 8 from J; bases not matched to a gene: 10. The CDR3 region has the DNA TGCGCCAGCAGCCGGGGGGGAGAAGGTTCTGGGGAGCTGTTTTTT. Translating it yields CASSRGGEGSGELFF.

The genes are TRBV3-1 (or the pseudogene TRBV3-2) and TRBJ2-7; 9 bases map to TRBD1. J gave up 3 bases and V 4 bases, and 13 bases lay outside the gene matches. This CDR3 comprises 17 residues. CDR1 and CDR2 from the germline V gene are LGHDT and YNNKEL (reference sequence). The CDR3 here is CASSLNAGTGKIYEQYF. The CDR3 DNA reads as TGTGCCAGCAGCCTAAACGCAGGGACAGGGAAGATCTACGAGCAGTACTTC.

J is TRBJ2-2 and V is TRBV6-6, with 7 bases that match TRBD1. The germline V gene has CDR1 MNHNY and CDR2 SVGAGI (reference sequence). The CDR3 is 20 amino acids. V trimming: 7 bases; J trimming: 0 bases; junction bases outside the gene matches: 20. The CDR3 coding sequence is TGTGCCAGCACTCGAAATATAGGGACAGAGTATGCTACGAACACCGGGGAGCTGTTTTTT. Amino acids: CASTRNIGTEYATNTGELFF.

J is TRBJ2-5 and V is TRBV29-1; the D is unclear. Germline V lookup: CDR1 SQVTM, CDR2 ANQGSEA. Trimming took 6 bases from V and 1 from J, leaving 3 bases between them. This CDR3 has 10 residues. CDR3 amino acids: CSVAQETQYF. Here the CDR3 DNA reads TGCAGCGTAGCCCAAGAGACCCAGTACTTC.

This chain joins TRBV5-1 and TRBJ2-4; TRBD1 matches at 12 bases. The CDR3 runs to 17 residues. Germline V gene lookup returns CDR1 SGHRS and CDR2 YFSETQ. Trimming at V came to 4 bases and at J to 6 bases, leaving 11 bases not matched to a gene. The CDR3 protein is CASSGSGTGGDGNIQYF. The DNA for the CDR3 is TGCGCCAGCAGCGGAAGCGGGACAGGGGGCGATGGAAACATTCAGTACTTC. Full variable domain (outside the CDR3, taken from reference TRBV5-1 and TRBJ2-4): KAGVTQTPRYLIKTRGQQVTLSCSPISGHRSVSWYQQTPGQGLQFLFEYFSETQRNKGNFPGRFSGRQFSNSRSEMNVSTLELGDSALYLCASSGSGTGGDGNIQYFGAGTRLSVL.

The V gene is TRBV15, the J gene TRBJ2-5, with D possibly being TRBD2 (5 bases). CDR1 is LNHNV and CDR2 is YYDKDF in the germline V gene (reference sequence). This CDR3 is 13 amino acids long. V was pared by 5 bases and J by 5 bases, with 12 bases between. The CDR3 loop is CATSGPTGETQYF. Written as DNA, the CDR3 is TGTGCCACCAGCGGGCCCACGGGGGAGACCCAGTACTTC.

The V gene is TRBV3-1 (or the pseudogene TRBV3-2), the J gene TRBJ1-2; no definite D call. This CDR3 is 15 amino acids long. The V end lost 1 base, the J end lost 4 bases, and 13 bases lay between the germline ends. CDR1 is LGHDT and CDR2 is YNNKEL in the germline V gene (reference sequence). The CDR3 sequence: CASSQGRALRYGYTF. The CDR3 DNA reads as TGTGCCAGCAGCCAAGGGAGAGCTCTACGCTATGGCTACACCTTC.

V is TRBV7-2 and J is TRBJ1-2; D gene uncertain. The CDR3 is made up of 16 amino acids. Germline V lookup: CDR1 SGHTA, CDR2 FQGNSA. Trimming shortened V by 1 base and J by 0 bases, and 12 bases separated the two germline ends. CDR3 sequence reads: CASSLGVGVSNYGYTF. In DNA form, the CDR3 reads TGTGCCAGCAGCTTAGGGGTAGGAGTTTCTAACTATGGCTACACCTTC.